This entry describes one T cell receptor beta chain. One end of the junction fails to match germline, which may point to a read error. The sample comes from a study of T cells after yellow fever vaccination. Germline CDR1 reads MNHNS; CDR2 reads SASEGT. This CDR3 has 15 residues. TCRdb re-called the 5' RACE reads with MiXCR, one entry per CDR3 protein. Among roughly 260,000 distinct CDR3 sequences listed, around 13% were seen once. The V call is TRBV6-1, the J call TRBJ2-7; 8 bases align to TRBD1. This clonotype originated in a man younger than 40 who received the YFV17D yellow fever vaccine. This material consisted of CD4+ T cells sorted from PBMCs, taken 45 days after the yellow fever booster vaccination. The CDR3 region is CTSRPDRAKSYEQYF. CDR3 bases: TGTACCAGCAGACCGGACAGGGCCAAGTCCTACGAGCAGTACTTC.